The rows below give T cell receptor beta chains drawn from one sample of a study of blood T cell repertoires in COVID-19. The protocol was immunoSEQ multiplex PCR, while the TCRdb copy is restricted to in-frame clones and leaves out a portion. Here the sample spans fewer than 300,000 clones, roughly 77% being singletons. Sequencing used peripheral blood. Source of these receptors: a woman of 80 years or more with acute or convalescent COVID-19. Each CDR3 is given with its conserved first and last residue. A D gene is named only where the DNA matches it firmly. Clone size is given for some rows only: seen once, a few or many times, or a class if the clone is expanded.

CDR3: CASSYERATDTQYF
DNA: TGTGCCAGCAGTTACGAGCGGGCCACAGATACGCAGTATTTT
J: TRBJ2-3
D: -
size: -
V: TRBV6-5

CDR3: CASSLGEQALSIF
DNA: TGTGCCAGCAGCTTAGGGGAACAGGCGCTATCTATATTT
J: TRBJ1-6
D: -
size: -
V: TRBV7-8

CDR3: CAWSVPRLGGETQYF
DNA: TGTGCCTGGAGTGTCCCTCGACTCGGGGGGGAGACCCAGTACTTC
J: TRBJ2-5
D: TRBD2
size: -
V: TRBV30

CDR3: CASSLETGSYNSPLHF
DNA: TGTGCCAGCAGTCTGGAGACAGGGTCCTATAATTCACCCCTCCACTTT
J: TRBJ1-6
D: TRBD1
size: -
V: TRBV2

CDR3: CASSQELAGGPREQYF
DNA: TGTGCCAGCAGCCAGGAATTAGCGGGAGGGCCTCGAGAGCAGTACTTC
J: TRBJ2-7
D: TRBD2
size: -
V: TRBV3-1/TRBV3-2

CDR3: CASSQAGVETQYF
DNA: TGTGCCAGCAGCCAAGCCGGGGTAGAGACCCAGTACTTC
J: TRBJ2-5
D: -
size: -
V: TRBV14

CDR3: CAISDGQGGPEAFF
DNA: TGTGCCATCAGTGATGGACAGGGGGGCCCTGAAGCTTTCTTT
J: TRBJ1-1
D: TRBD1
size: -
V: TRBV10-3

CDR3: CASSLGGQGQPQHF
DNA: TGCGCCAGCAGCTTGGGAGGGCAAGGGCAGCCCCAGCATTTT
J: TRBJ1-5
D: -
size: -
V: TRBV5-1

CDR3: CASSPGTGAYEQYF
DNA: TGTGCCAGCAGCCCCGGGACAGGGGCCTACGAGCAGTACTTC
J: TRBJ2-7
D: TRBD1
size: -
V: TRBV5-4

CDR3: CASSSRQGETQYF
DNA: TGTGCCAGCAGCTCTAGACAGGGAGAGACCCAGTACTTC
J: TRBJ2-5
D: TRBD1
size: -
V: TRBV11-3

CDR3: CASSPITGGLSYNEQFF
DNA: TGTGCCAGCAGCCCTATTACGGGGGGCCTCTCCTACAATGAGCAGTTCTTC
J: TRBJ2-1
D: -
size: -
V: TRBV6-2/TRBV6-3

CDR3: CASSVEGGGNTIYF
DNA: TGTGCCAGCAGCGTAGAAGGGGGTGGAAACACCATATATTTT
J: TRBJ1-3
D: -
size: -
V: TRBV9

CDR3: CASSWVWTANYGYTF
DNA: TGTGCCAGCAGCTGGGTCTGGACAGCTAACTATGGCTACACCTTC
J: TRBJ1-2
D: -
size: -
V: TRBV7-9

CDR3: CASSPYRTSGIHGTDTQYF
DNA: TGTGCCAGCAGTCCCTACAGGACTAGCGGGATCCATGGGACAGATACGCAGTATTTT
J: TRBJ2-3
D: TRBD2
size: -
V: TRBV27

CDR3: CASSLGSGREKTQYF
DNA: TGTGCCAGCAGCTTGGGCAGCGGGAGGGAAAAGACCCAGTACTTC
J: TRBJ2-5
D: TRBD2
size: once
V: TRBV7-2

CDR3: CASSQDLRGFGEKLFF
DNA: TGTGCCAGCAGCCAAGATCTAAGGGGGTTCGGAGAAAAACTGTTTTTT
J: TRBJ1-4
D: -
size: -
V: TRBV4-2

CDR3: CASSQASREAGARYEQYF
DNA: TGCGCCAGCAGCCAAGCCTCTCGGGAGGCGGGAGCTCGCTACGAGCAGTACTTC
J: TRBJ2-7
D: TRBD2
size: few
V: TRBV4-1

CDR3: CASSLGAGEPETQYF
DNA: TGTGCCAGCAGCTTAGGGGCGGGAGAACCGGAGACCCAGTACTTC
J: TRBJ2-5
D: TRBD2
size: few
V: TRBV11-2

CDR3: CASSPPGANYGYTF
DNA: TGTGCCAGCAGCCCCCCCGGGGCTAACTATGGCTACACCTTC
J: TRBJ1-2
D: -
size: -
V: TRBV5-4

CDR3: CASSGDRVRGEAFF
DNA: TGTGCCAGCAGTGGAGACAGGGTCCGCGGTGAAGCTTTCTTT
J: TRBJ1-1
D: TRBD1
size: -
V: TRBV2

CDR3: CASSPGTGVYGYTF
DNA: TGTGCCAGCAGCCCGGGGACAGGGGTTTATGGCTACACCTTC
J: TRBJ1-2
D: TRBD1
size: -
V: TRBV7-2

CDR3: CASSLQGTSAGNTIYF
DNA: TGTGCCAGCAGCCTACAGGGGACGAGTGCTGGAAACACCATATATTTT
J: TRBJ1-3
D: TRBD1
size: few
V: TRBV7-2

CDR3: CASSSSGRAFGETQYF
DNA: TGTGCCAGCAGTTCTAGCGGGAGGGCCTTTGGGGAGACCCAGTACTTC
J: TRBJ2-5
D: TRBD2
size: few
V: TRBV6-6

CDR3: CASSHRGGQNGELFF
DNA: TGTGCCAGCAGCCACCGGGGGGGGCAGAACGGGGAGCTGTTTTTT
J: TRBJ2-2
D: TRBD2
size: few
V: TRBV3-1/TRBV3-2

CDR3: CASSISPRTYEQYF
DNA: TGTGCCAGTAGTATCTCCCCCAGAACCTACGAGCAGTACTTC
J: TRBJ2-7
D: -
size: -
V: TRBV19

CDR3: CASSHPRSSYNSPLHF
DNA: TGTGCCAGTAGCCACCCTCGGAGCTCCTATAATTCACCCCTCCACTTT
J: TRBJ1-6
D: -
size: -
V: TRBV19

CDR3: CASSSQGAGEKLFF
DNA: TGTGCCAGCAGCTCACAGGGGGCTGGTGAAAAACTGTTTTTT
J: TRBJ1-4
D: TRBD1
size: -
V: TRBV6-5

CDR3: CAWTPGTGSYGYTF
DNA: TGTGCCTGGACCCCCGGGACAGGGAGCTATGGCTACACCTTC
J: TRBJ1-2
D: TRBD1
size: once
V: TRBV30

CDR3: CASSSGDRGIQETQYF
DNA: TGTGCCAGCAGCTCCGGAGACAGGGGGATTCAAGAGACCCAGTACTTC
J: TRBJ2-5
D: TRBD1
size: -
V: TRBV7-9

CDR3: CASSSTSGRSSNTGELFF
DNA: TGTGCCAGCAGCTCCACTAGCGGGAGGTCTTCGAACACCGGGGAGCTGTTTTTT
J: TRBJ2-2
D: TRBD2
size: -
V: TRBV7-9

CDR3: CASSQAPGQRAFF
DNA: TGTGCCAGCAGCCAAGCTCCGGGACAGAGGGCTTTCTTT
J: TRBJ1-1
D: TRBD1
size: few
V: TRBV3-1/TRBV3-2

CDR3: CASSQDIGANVLTF
DNA: TGTGCCAGCAGCCAAGATATTGGGGCCAACGTCCTGACTTTC
J: TRBJ2-6
D: -
size: few
V: TRBV3-1/TRBV3-2

CDR3: CASSLEGTGTTYNEQFF
DNA: TGTGCCAGCAGCTTAGAAGGGACAGGGACCACATACAATGAGCAGTTCTTC
J: TRBJ2-1
D: TRBD1
size: -
V: TRBV7-6

CDR3: CASSGQGLQETQYF
DNA: TGTGCCAGTAGTGGCCAGGGGCTCCAAGAGACCCAGTACTTC
J: TRBJ2-5
D: -
size: -
V: TRBV19

CDR3: CATSRDLGGDWGLFF
DNA: TGTGCCACCAGCAGAGATCTTGGGGGGGACTGGGGACTGTTTTTT
J: TRBJ1-4
D: -
size: -
V: TRBV15

CDR3: CASSFIGQGDEQYF
DNA: TGCGCCAGCAGCTTCATAGGGCAGGGTGACGAGCAGTACTTC
J: TRBJ2-7
D: -
size: few
V: TRBV5-1

CDR3: CASSLVGGMNTEAFF
DNA: TGTGCCAGCAGCTTAGTGGGGGGTATGAACACTGAAGCTTTCTTT
J: TRBJ1-1
D: -
size: once
V: TRBV11-3